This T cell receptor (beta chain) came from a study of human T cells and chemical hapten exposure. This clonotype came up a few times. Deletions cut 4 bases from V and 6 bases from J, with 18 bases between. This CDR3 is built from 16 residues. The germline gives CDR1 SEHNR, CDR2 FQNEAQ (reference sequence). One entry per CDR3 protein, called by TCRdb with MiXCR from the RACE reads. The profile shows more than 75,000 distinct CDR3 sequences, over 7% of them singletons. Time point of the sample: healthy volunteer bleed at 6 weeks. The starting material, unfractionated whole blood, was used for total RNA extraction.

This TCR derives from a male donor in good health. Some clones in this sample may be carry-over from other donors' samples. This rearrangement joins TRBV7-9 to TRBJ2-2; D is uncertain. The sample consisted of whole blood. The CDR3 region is CASSSWARKSPGELFF. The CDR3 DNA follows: TGTGCCAGCAGCTCCTGGGCCAGAAAAAGTCCCGGGGAGCTGTTTTTT.